This record covers a single T cell receptor beta chain. Its antigen remains undetermined. One base away there is no much larger clone; base qualities are not given. This sample is drawn from a study of OX40 agonist ivuxolimab in advanced cancers. Describing the broader study: Ivuxolimab, which targeted the costimulatory receptor OX40 (CD134), was an agonistic, fully human IgG2 monoclonal antibody. Intravenous ivuxolimab was administered to patients every 2 weeks at six dose levels: 0.01, 0.1, 0.3, 1.5, 3 and 10 mg/kg. Among the approximately 54 dose-escalation patients, 19 had hepatocellular carcinoma, around 15 melanoma, 9 renal cell carcinoma and 9 head and neck cancer. A male proportion of roughly 80% and a mean age of approximately 55 years, ranging from about 20 to 80, were recorded for the dose-escalation cohort. Prior anti-PD-1, anti-PD-L1 or anti-CTLA-4 therapy was permitted, and roughly two fifths of dose-escalation patients had received checkpoint inhibitors. Three dose-escalation patients achieved partial responses, one with hepatocellular carcinoma and two with cutaneous melanoma. The purpose of peripheral TCRbeta sequencing was to test whether ivuxolimab changed TCR sequence diversity and led to clonal T-cell expansion. The paper reports the monotherapy dose-escalation portion (N ≈ 50 patients) of the phase I ivuxolimab trial. General conclusions and limits of the study: The antigen specificity of the clonally expanded peripheral T cells was not determined. At doses from 0.1 to 3.0 mg/kg, clonal expansion was seen in both CD4+ and CD8+ blood T cells between baseline and week 6. On average, CD8+ T cells showed more expanded clones than CD4+ T cells after ivuxolimab. Low levels of normalized T-cell clonal expansion were also seen in some patients who did not respond. Partial responders in the 0.1-3.0 mg/kg groups had among the lowest normalized peripheral clonal expansion, especially among CD8+ T cells.

Patients with autoimmune disease history or receiving systemic immunosuppression were excluded from the trial. Peripheral blood for TCR sequencing was collected from all dose cohorts at baseline, on cycle 4 day 1, and on cycle 7 day 1. The samples were drawn from a first-in-human, open-label, multicenter phase I dose-escalation trial of ivuxolimab. The trial enrolled adults with locally advanced or metastatic head and neck squamous cell, hepatocellular, melanoma or renal cell carcinoma. Before TCR sequencing, CD4+ and CD8+ T cells were separately sorted from peripheral blood. Reading from cysteine to phenylalanine, the CDR3 counts 16 amino acids. Only the CDR3 portion is preserved as DNA: 48 bases, with reading frame beginning at the first base. For CDR1 and CDR2, the germline V gene lists LGHNA and YNFKEQ. Germline trimming: 1 base from V, 8 bases from J; junction bases outside gene matches: 6. Genomic DNA was extracted from sorted cells for sequencing of the TCRbeta CDR3 region. The immunoSEQ Assay was used to sequence the TCRbeta CDR3 regions. This is the immuneACCESS table as TCRdb keeps it, with only in-frame sequences that have V and J called. A part of the clones is gone; compared with another copy, unresolved V genes explain less than half, and the rest is unexplained. The sample contains about 67,000 clones, 65% to 85% of them found a single time. The ten largest clones capture 8.2% of the sample.

This clonotype originated in an adult with an advanced solid tumor such as melanoma, head and neck, liver or kidney cancer. The sequence joins TRBV4-2 to TRBJ2-1, and TRBD2 aligns with 12 junction nucleotides. Source: CD4+ or CD8+ T cells sorted from blood, taken in a trial of the OX40 agonist ivuxolimab. The DNA is as follows: TGTGCCAGCAGCCAAGCTCTAGCGGGGGGGAACGATGAGCAGTTCTTC. It translates to CASSQALAGGNDEQFF.